This T cell receptor (beta chain) came from a study of T cell responses to AZD1222 COVID-19 vaccine. Findings and limits, study-wide: Possibly, clonal diversity was underestimated; donors were largely white British and included more females. The peak T cell response came first, and repertoires were sampled only after it.

With 3 bases removed from V and 2 bases from J, the gap between germline ends came to 9 bases. This CDR3 has 14 amino acids. The germline gives CDR1 SGHTA, CDR2 FQGTGA. Turning to this clone: Its antigen remains unknown.

TCRdb's copy holds only in-frame clones and misses some; the assay was immunoSEQ multiplex PCR. The table lists about 130,000 clones, roughly 90% of them singletons. The V gene is TRBV7-3, the J gene TRBJ2-3; tentatively, D is TRBD1 (6 bases). This receptor was taken from an adult in good health. The source was peripheral blood, collected on day 0 of AZD1222 vaccination. The CDR3 DNA is TGTGCCAGCAGCTTTACAGGGACCACAGATACGCAGTATTTT. Its protein is CASSFTGTTDTQYF.